This passage covers 5 T cell receptor beta chains from one sample sequenced in a study of blood T cells in healthy people across ages. Sample-barcoded 5' priming and a J-beta primer mix drove a second PCR of roughly 6 to 12 cycles. TCRdb reprocessed the 5' RACE reads with MiXCR, giving one entry per CDR3 protein. Altogether about 650,000 distinct CDR3 sequences are present, 32% being singletons, with the ten largest covering over 15%. The sequenced sample consisted of blood. The origin of the receptors is a woman aged 80 or over in good health.

This sequence joins TRBV9 and TRBJ2-3; possibly TRBD2 for D (6 bases). The CDR3 is 19 residues long. Trimming removed 4 bases from V and 1 base from J, with 25 bases in between. Germline values: CDR1 SGDLS, CDR2 YYNGEE. CDR3 sequence: CASSSSPGGAWQGTDTQYF. The CDR3, as DNA: TGTGCCAGCAGCTCCTCCCCCGGAGGGGCATGGCAGGGCACAGATACGCAGTATTTT.

This clonotype was picked up a small number of times. The genes are TRBV18 and TRBJ1-4; TRBD1 aligns across 9 bases. The CDR3 totals 17 residues. Germline values: CDR1 KGHSH, CDR2 LQKENI. V was pared by 2 bases and J by 3 bases, with 7 bases of the junction left unmatched. CDR3 sequence: CASSPMGQGTPNEKLFF. As DNA, the CDR3 is TGTGCCAGCTCACCAATGGGACAGGGAACCCCTAATGAAAAACTGTTTTTT.

There are many counts of this clonotype. The chain is built from TRBV5-1 and TRBJ2-5; D is perhaps TRBD2 (7 bases). V was cut by 0 bases and J by 2 bases, with 14 bases left in between. Looked up from germline, CDR1 is SGHRS and CDR2 is YFSETQ. This CDR3 has 16 residues. This chain's CDR3 is CASSLASGGAQETQYF. The DNA of the CDR3 is TGCGCCAGCAGCTTGGCTTCTGGGGGGGCTCAAGAGACCCAGTACTTC. Drawing the rest from reference TRBV5-1 and TRBJ2-5, the complete variable domain is KAGVTQTPRYLIKTRGQQVTLSCSPISGHRSVSWYQQTPGQGLQFLFEYFSETQRNKGNFPGRFSGRQFSNSRSEMNVSTLELGDSALYLCASSLASGGAQETQYFGPGTRLLVL.

As for this clonotype: This sequence may be a read error, since a much larger clone differs from it by one base. The chain recombines TRBV7-3 with TRBJ2-1; weak D call: TRBD2 (7 bases). CDR3 length equals 17 residues. Trimming cost V 1 base and J 11 bases, with 24 bases left between them. Germline loops: CDR1 SGHTA, CDR2 FQGTGA. In DNA form, the CDR3 reads TGTGCCAGCAGCTTAAACGGCCGGTTAGGGGGGGCCGATAAGCAGTTCTTC. Translated, it gives CASSLNGRLGGADKQFF.

V gene TRBV20-1 combines with J gene TRBJ2-7, with 7 nucleotides matching TRBD2. The V gene's germline CDR1 is DFQATT and CDR2 SNEGSKA (reference sequence). The J segment lost 3 bases and the V segment lost 3 bases, leaving 2 bases of the junction unmatched. The CDR3 is 12 amino acids. CDR3 sequence: CSASSSGYEQYF. The CDR3 nucleotides read TGCAGTGCTAGTTCTAGCGGCTACGAGCAGTACTTC.